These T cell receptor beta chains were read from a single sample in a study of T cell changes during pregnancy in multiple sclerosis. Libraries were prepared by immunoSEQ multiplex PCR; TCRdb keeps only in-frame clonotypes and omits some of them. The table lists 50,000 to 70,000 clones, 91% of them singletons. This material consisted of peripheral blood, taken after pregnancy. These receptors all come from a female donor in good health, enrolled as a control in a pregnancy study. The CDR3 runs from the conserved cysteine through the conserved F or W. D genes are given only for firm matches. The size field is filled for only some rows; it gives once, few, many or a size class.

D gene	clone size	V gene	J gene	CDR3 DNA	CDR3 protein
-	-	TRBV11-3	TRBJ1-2	TGTGCCAGCAGCCAAGTCCTCTCGGAGGGCTACACCTTC	CASSQVLSEGYTF
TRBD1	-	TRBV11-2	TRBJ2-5	TGTGCCAGCAGCTTTACAGGGGGCCAAGAGACCCAGTACTTC	CASSFTGGQETQYF
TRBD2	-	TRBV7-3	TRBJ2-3	TGTGCCAGCAGCTTTACCGGGGGGGCAGATACGCAGTATTTT	CASSFTGGADTQYF
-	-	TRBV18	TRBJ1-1	TGTGCCAGCTCACGTATTGGGGGCTTGGACACTGAAGCTTTCTTT	CASSRIGGLDTEAFF
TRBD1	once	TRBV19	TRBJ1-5	TGTGCCAGTAGTATAGGGGACAGGGGAGGGACGGGGCAGCCCCAGCATTTT	CASSIGDRGGTGQPQHF
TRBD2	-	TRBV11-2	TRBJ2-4	TGTGCCAGCAGCTTAGTAGGGAGGGCCCCGGTGGCCAAAAACATTCAGTACTTC	CASSLVGRAPVAKNIQYF
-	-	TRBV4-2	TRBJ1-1	TGTGCCAGCAGCCAAGAGGTAGCTAGAGGTCGCACTGAAGCTTTCTTT	CASSQEVARGRTEAFF
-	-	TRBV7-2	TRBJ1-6	TGTGCCAGCAGCTCGGGACGGGGGGCGACACCCCTCCACTTT	CASSSGRGATPLHF
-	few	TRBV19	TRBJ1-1	TGTGCCAGTAGTATAGGTCCGGGGTGGAACACTGAAGCTTTCTTT	CASSIGPGWNTEAFF
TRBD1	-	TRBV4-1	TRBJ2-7	TGCGCCAGCAGCCCGCTCGTAGGACAGGGGAACTACGAGCAGTACTTC	CASSPLVGQGNYEQYF
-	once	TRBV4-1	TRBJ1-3	TGCGCCAGCAGCCAACAACAGGGTATCCCCAGCTCTGGAAACACCATATATTTT	CASSQQQGIPSSGNTIYF
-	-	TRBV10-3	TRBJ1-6	TGTGCCATCAGCCCGACAGATTATAATTCACCCCTCCACTTT	CAISPTDYNSPLHF
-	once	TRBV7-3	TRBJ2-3	TGTGCCAGCAGCCTGCCGCCCGGAGATACGCAGTATTTT	CASSLPPGDTQYF
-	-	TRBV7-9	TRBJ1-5	TGTGCCAGCAGCTTATCCCTTAATCAGCCCCAGCATTTT	CASSLSLNQPQHF
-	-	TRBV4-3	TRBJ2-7	TGCGCCAGCAGCCAAATTCTACCAGAACTAGCTTTAACTTCCGAGCAGTACTTC	CASSQILPELALTSEQYF
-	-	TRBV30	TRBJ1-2	TGTGCCTGGAGTGGAGCCTATGGCTACACCTTC	CAWSGAYGYTF
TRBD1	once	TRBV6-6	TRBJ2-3	TGTGCCAGCAGTTACACCGGGACAGGGGGTACAGATACGCAGTATTTT	CASSYTGTGGTDTQYF
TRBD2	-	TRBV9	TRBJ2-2	TGTGCCAGCAGCGTAGGACTAGCGGGGGTTTTCGCGAACACCGGGGAGCTGTTTTTT	CASSVGLAGVFANTGELFF
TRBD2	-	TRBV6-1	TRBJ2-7	TGTGCCAGCAGTGAATTTAGCGGGGCCGGTGGGGAGCAGTACTTC	CASSEFSGAGGEQYF
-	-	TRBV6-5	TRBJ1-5	TGTGCCAGCAGTTGGACACCGGCTCCAGGCAATCAGCCCCAGCATTTT	CASSWTPAPGNQPQHF
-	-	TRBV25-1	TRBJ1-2	TGTGCCAGCAGTGACCCCGCAGGGAACTATGGCTACACCTTC	CASSDPAGNYGYTF
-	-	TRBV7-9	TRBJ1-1	TGTGCCAGCAGCTTATTGGACTCTCTATTTATGAACACTGAAGCTTTCTTT	CASSLLDSLFMNTEAFF
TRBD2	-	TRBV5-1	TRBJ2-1	TGCGCCAGCAGCTTGACTAGCGGGGGGGCGGCTTTCAGTGAGCAGTTCTTC	CASSLTSGGAAFSEQFF
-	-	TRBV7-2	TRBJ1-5	TGTGCCAGCACCCCGGGGAGGGGAGGTCAGCCCCAGCATTTT	CASTPGRGGQPQHF
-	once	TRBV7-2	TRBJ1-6	TGTGCCAGCAGCTTGGACACAGGGATTAATAATTCACCCCTCCACTTT	CASSLDTGINNSPLHF
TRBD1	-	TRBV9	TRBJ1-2	TGTGCCAGCAGCGTAGGACAGGGCGAGGGCTATGGCTACACCTTC	CASSVGQGEGYGYTF
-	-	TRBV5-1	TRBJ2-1	TGCGCCAGCAGCATGGCCTCGCTAAACTCCTACAATGAGCAGTTCTTC	CASSMASLNSYNEQFF
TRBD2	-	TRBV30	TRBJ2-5	TGTGCCTGGAGTCGACGGGGGGGAAGGCAAGAGACCCAGTACTTC	CAWSRRGGRQETQYF
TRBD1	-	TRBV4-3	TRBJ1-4	TGCGCCAGCAGCCAAGATAGGAGGGGGCAAAATGAAAAACTGTTTTTT	CASSQDRRGQNEKLFF
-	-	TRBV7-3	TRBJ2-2	TGTGCCAGCAGCTTAACGGGCTCATTCAAAGGGGATGGGCTGTTTTTT	CASSLTGSFKGDGLFF
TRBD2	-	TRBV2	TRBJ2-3	TGTGCCAGCAGTGAAGTAAGCGGGGGGTACACAGATACGCAGTATTTT	CASSEVSGGYTDTQYF
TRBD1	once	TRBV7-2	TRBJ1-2	TGTGCCAGCAGCTTCCAACAGGGGTTCGGCTATGGCTACACCTTC	CASSFQQGFGYGYTF
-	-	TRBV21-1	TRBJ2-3	TGTGCCAGCAGCAAATCGAGGGGGGGCGACACTAGCACAGATACGCAGTATTTT	CASSKSRGGDTSTDTQYF
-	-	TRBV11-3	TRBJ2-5	TGTGCCAGCAGCTCGGGTTGGTCCGAAGAGACCCAGTACTTC	CASSSGWSEETQYF
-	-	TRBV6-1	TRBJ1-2	TGTGCCAGCAGTGTTTCGGGAGGCGACTATGGCTACACCTTC	CASSVSGGDYGYTF
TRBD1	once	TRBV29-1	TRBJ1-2	TGCAGCGTCAGGGACAGGGCTGGCTACACCTTC	CSVRDRAGYTF
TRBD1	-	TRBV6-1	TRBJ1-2	TGTGCCAGCACTCGGACAGGGGAGTATGGCTACACCTTC	CASTRTGEYGYTF